This entry is about one TCR beta chain. Its antigen is unidentified. This specimen belongs to a study of OX40 agonist ivuxolimab in advanced cancers. Unmatched junction bases numbered 9, after V lost 7 bases and J lost 8 bases. The CDR3 is 14 amino acids. The V gene's germline CDR1 is GTSNPN and CDR2 SVGIG (reference sequence). Study outcomes and limitations: The average count of expanded clones was higher among CD8+ T cells than among CD4+. Near-lowest levels of clonal expansion characterized partial responders at 0.1-3.0 mg/kg.

Profiling relied on immunoSEQ multiplex PCR, and the TCRdb table lists in-frame clones only, not all of them. The table includes approximately 99,000 clones, less than 90% detected once. The sequencing here drew on CD4+ or CD8+ T cells sorted from blood, taken in a trial of the OX40 agonist ivuxolimab. The clonotype was recovered from an adult with an advanced solid tumor such as melanoma, head and neck, liver or kidney cancer. The J gene is TRBJ1-6, the V gene TRBV30; 9 positions agree with TRBD1. CDR3 bases: TGTGCCTCCGAGGACAGGGGCGCTTATTCACCCCTCCACTTT. Translating gives CASEDRGAYSPLHF.